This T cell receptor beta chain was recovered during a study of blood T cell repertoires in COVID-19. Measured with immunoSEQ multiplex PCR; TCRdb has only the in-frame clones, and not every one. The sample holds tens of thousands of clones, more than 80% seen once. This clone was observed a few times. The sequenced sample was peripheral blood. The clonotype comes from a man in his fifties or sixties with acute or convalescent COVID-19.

CDR3 bases: TGCGCCAGCAGCGGCCACCGGGACAGGCGAAAGCCTGAAGCTTTCTTT. This codes for CASSGHRDRRKPEAFF. The chain uses TRBV4-1 and TRBJ1-1; 8 nucleotides line up with TRBD1. The CDR3 runs 16 residues. CDR1 MGHRA and CDR2 YSYEKL come from the germline V gene. V lost 5 bases to trimming and J lost 6 bases; unmatched junction nucleotides: 14.